This entry lists 24 T cell receptor beta chains sequenced from one sample in a study of T cell repertoires in cytomegalovirus infection. TCRdb processed the reads anew with MiXCR; each CDR3 protein has one entry. The sample yields around 240,000 distinct CDR3 sequences, over 20% seen once. Input material: CD8+ T cells from PBMCs. These receptors were obtained from a human donor in good health (CMV status not recorded). Some clones in this sample may be carry-over from other donors' samples.

This clonotype was observed a few times. This chain links TRBV29-1 with TRBJ2-3; 7 nucleotides match TRBD2. The germline V gene has CDR1 SQVTM and CDR2 ANQGSEA. Trimming took 0 bases from V and 0 from J; bases not matched to a gene: 12. The CDR3 is 18 residues long. This chain's CDR3 is CSVEDPVTSGGSTDTQYF. The CDR3 region has the DNA TGCAGCGTTGAAGATCCCGTAACGTCCGGGGGGAGCACAGATACGCAGTATTTT.

This clonotype was counted at least ten times. This chain uses TRBV7-2 with TRBJ2-7, with a weak D call TRBD2 (7 bases). V gave up 1 base and J gave up 5 bases, with 18 bases separating them. The CDR3 is 16 amino acids. Germline V gene lookup returns CDR1 SGHTA and CDR2 FQGNSA. The CDR3 loop reads CASSLGIGGVFNEQYF. As DNA, the CDR3 is TGTGCCAGCAGCTTAGGAATAGGGGGGGTTTTCAACGAGCAGTACTTC.

The chain links TRBV4-1 to TRBJ2-2, with D perhaps TRBD1 (5 bases). Germline CDR1 is MGHRA and CDR2 is YSYEKL. CDR3 length equals 14 residues. The V gene lost 4 bases and the J gene lost 7 bases, with 13 bases spanning the gap. In DNA, the CDR3 is TGCGCCAGCAGCCTCGTGGCCCAGGGCGGGGAGCTGTTTTTT. Translated: CASSLVAQGGELFF.

V and J are TRBV4-1 and TRBJ2-3, with no clear D. The CDR3 is 16 amino acids. V gave up 0 bases and J gave up 0 bases, with 10 bases separating them. CDR1 MGHRA and CDR2 YSYEKL come from the germline V gene. In nucleotides, the CDR3 is TGCGCCAGCAGCCAAGATACTTCCCTTAGCACAGATACGCAGTATTTT. Translation gives CASSQDTSLSTDTQYF.

This clonotype was seen only a few times. The chain has TRBV7-6 and TRBJ2-5; D unclear. This CDR3 is built from 14 residues. V lost 5 bases and J 2 bases, leaving 12 bases between the germline ends. Germline CDR1 SGHVS, CDR2 FNYEAQ. This chain's CDR3 is CASSPRTEQETQYF. The CDR3 DNA sequence: TGTGCCAGCAGCCCCCGGACGGAACAAGAGACCCAGTACTTC.

V gene TRBV7-9 combines with J gene TRBJ2-5, with D unresolved. Germline CDR1 is SEHNR and CDR2 is FQNEAQ (reference sequence). The CDR3 consists of 15 residues. Trimming took off 7 bases at V and 0 bases at J, with 15 bases between the two ends. In DNA, the CDR3 is TGTGCCAGCACCTCAGCCAGCGCGTACCAAGAGACCCAGTACTTC. Protein product: CASTSASAYQETQYF. The entire variable domain, with the rest obtained from reference TRBV7-9 and TRBJ2-5, is as follows: DTGVSQNPRHKITKRGQNVTFRCDPISEHNRLYWYRQTLGQGPEFLTYFQNEAQLEKSRLLSDRFSAERPKGSFSTLEIQRTEQGDSAMYLCASTSASAYQETQYFGPGTRLLVL.

This clonotype was counted between two and nine times. J is TRBJ1-1 and V is TRBV28; D is uncertain. The CDR3 length is 13 residues. Germline CDR1 is MDHEN and CDR2 is SYDVKM. V dropped 11 bases and J dropped 6 bases, with 19 bases sitting between them. The chain's CDR3 is CAWLNGSGAEAFF. Written as DNA, the CDR3 is TGTGCCTGGCTAAACGGCAGCGGGGCTGAAGCTTTCTTT.

The sample holds one count of this clonotype. The J gene is TRBJ2-1, the V gene TRBV28, with D perhaps assigned TRBD1 or TRBD2 (5 bases each). V was pared by 1 base and J by 6 bases, with 7 bases between. Germline V CDR1 and CDR2: MDHEN, SYDVKM. The CDR3 length is 13 residues. The CDR3 DNA sequence: TGTGCCAGCAGTTTATATGGGGGCAATGAGCAGTTCTTC. This gives the protein CASSLYGGNEQFF.

This chain links TRBV6-5 with TRBJ2-4; D not resolved. Germline assignment: CDR1 MNHEY and CDR2 SVGAGI. This CDR3 region has 14 residues. The V end was cut by 0 bases, the J end by 8 bases, with 11 bases between. CDR3 residues: CASSYSKWPDIQYF. CDR3 in DNA: TGTGCCAGCAGTTACTCGAAGTGGCCAGACATTCAGTACTTC.

The chain joins TRBV5-1 to TRBJ2-7; no clear D. The V gene lost 4 bases and the J gene lost 6 bases, with 11 bases spanning the gap. Per the germline V gene, CDR1 is SGHRS and CDR2 is YFSETQ. The CDR3 runs to 12 residues. The DNA for the CDR3 is TGCGCCAGCAGCCTGACTCCAGGCGAGCAGTACTTC. Protein sequence: CASSLTPGEQYF.

This clonotype was found many times. J is TRBJ2-1 and V is TRBV7-9; D is uncertain. Germline V lookup: CDR1 SEHNR, CDR2 FQNEAQ (reference sequence). With 6 bases removed from V and 4 bases from J, the gap between germline ends came to 16 bases. The CDR3 has 15 amino acids. The CDR3 region is CASSENEALYNEQFF. The DNA for the CDR3 is TGTGCCAGCAGTGAGAATGAGGCGTTGTACAATGAGCAGTTCTTC.

The chain has TRBV6-5 and TRBJ1-1; D is undetermined. This CDR3 is 15 amino acids long. Trimming shortened V by 0 bases and J by 0 bases, and 8 bases separated the two germline ends. Germline V gives CDR1 MNHEY, CDR2 SVGAGI. The CDR3 DNA sequence: TGTGCCAGCAGTTACTCAAGGGTGATGAACACTGAAGCTTTCTTT. Translation gives CASSYSRVMNTEAFF.

This clonotype has just a few counts. V usage is TRBV6-6 and J usage is TRBJ1-1, with a possible D match to TRBD1 (5 bases). V lost 2 bases and J lost 0, with 10 bases in between. The length of the CDR3 is 15 residues. In germline, CDR1 is MNHNY, CDR2 SVGAGI (reference sequence). The chain's CDR3 is CASSYGGTLNTEAFF. CDR3 nucleotides: TGTGCCAGCAGTTACGGGGGGACCTTGAACACTGAAGCTTTCTTT.

The rearrangement joins TRBV2 to TRBJ2-3, with TRBD1 identical over 7 bases. Germline-derived CDR1 and CDR2 are SNHLY and FYNNEI. V dropped 4 bases and J dropped 6; count of bases not matched to a gene: 10. The CDR3 runs 15 residues. For the CDR3, the DNA is TGTGCCAGCAGTGTTTTGAGACAGGGTTATGATACGCAGTATTTT. This sequence encodes CASSVLRQGYDTQYF.

In this sample, this clonotype turned up many times. The chain combines TRBV12-3 or TRBV12-4 with TRBJ1-1; no definite D call. The CDR3 sequence is 12 residues long. Trimming removed 3 bases at V and 9 bases at J, with 11 bases between. This CDR3 is CASSFTGEQAFF. CDR3 DNA: TGTGCCAGCAGTTTCACGGGAGAACAAGCTTTCTTT.

This clonotype was observed a handful of times. The junction does not match germline at one end; this may be a read error. The V call is TRBV6-5, the J call TRBJ2-7; a possible D gene is TRBD1 (6 bases). Germline assignment: CDR1 MNHEY and CDR2 SVGAGI. This CDR3 comprises 16 residues. The CDR3 here is CASSYSWGTSLYEQYF. The CDR3 DNA is TGTGCCAGCAGCTACTCCTGGGGGACATCCCTTTACGAGCAGTACTTC.

The V call is TRBV7-8, the J call TRBJ1-2; TRBD1 matches 9 bases. This CDR3 has 16 amino acids. The V segment lost 5 bases and the J segment 6 bases; nucleotides outside the gene matches: 13. CDR1 is SGHVS and CDR2 is FQNEAQ in the germline V gene. The CDR3 protein is CASSLSGTGPGDGYTF. In DNA, the CDR3 is TGTGCCAGCAGCCTCTCCGGGACAGGGCCAGGCGATGGCTACACCTTC.

This clonotype appeared many times. The chain links TRBV7-9 to TRBJ2-1; no definite D call. V gave up 4 bases and J gave up 8 bases, with 15 bases separating them. CDR3 length: 14 amino acids. In germline, CDR1 is SEHNR, CDR2 FQNEAQ (reference sequence). CDR3 in DNA: TGTGCCAGCAGCTCATCCTCTCGAGGCGATGAGCAGTTCTTC. Encoded protein: CASSSSSRGDEQFF.

The V call is TRBV6-6, the J call TRBJ2-4, with unresolved D. This CDR3 comprises 12 residues. Deletions cut 7 bases from V and 1 base from J, with 5 bases between. Germline CDR1 is MNHNY and CDR2 is SVGAGI (reference sequence). The CDR3 DNA reads TGTGCCAGCATGGCGGCCAAAAACATTCAGTACTTC. Residues: CASMAAKNIQYF.

This clonotype was seen only a few times. The J gene is TRBJ2-5, the V gene TRBV7-6, with 7 nucleotides matching TRBD2. In germline, CDR1 is SGHVS, CDR2 FNYEAQ. V trimming: 5 bases; J trimming: 2 bases; junction bases outside the gene matches: 8. There are 15 residues in the CDR3. The chain's CDR3 is CASSHPGEGQETQYF. DNA of the CDR3: TGTGCCAGCAGCCACCCGGGGGAGGGTCAAGAGACCCAGTACTTC.

This clonotype was counted between two and nine times. The chain couples TRBV2 to TRBJ1-6; no clear D. CDR1 SNHLY and CDR2 FYNNEI come from the germline V gene. CDR3 length: 15 amino acids. V was trimmed by 2 bases and J by 10 bases, leaving 15 bases between them. This chain's CDR3 is CASSERLSPGSPLHF. CDR3 DNA: TGTGCCAGCAGTGAACGTCTCTCCCCCGGGTCACCCCTCCACTTT.

This clonotype was detected ten times or more. The chain employs TRBV7-2 and TRBJ2-5; 11 positions match TRBD1. Germline V gene sequence: CDR1 SGHTA, CDR2 FQGNSA. This CDR3 is built from 16 residues. J was trimmed by 4 bases and V by 2 bases; bases with no gene match: 6. CDR3 region: CASSLNGGQGVETQYF. Written as DNA, the CDR3 is TGTGCCAGCAGCTTAAATGGGGGACAGGGGGTAGAGACCCAGTACTTC.

In this sample, this clonotype turned up many times. The chain couples TRBV19 to TRBJ1-1; D is unresolved. The V gene lost 3 bases and the J gene lost 0 bases, with 5 bases spanning the gap. In germline, CDR1 is LNHDA, CDR2 SQIVND (reference sequence). There are 13 residues in the CDR3. The DNA of the CDR3 is TGTGCCAGTAGTATCACACTGAACACTGAAGCTTTCTTT. Translation: CASSITLNTEAFF.

The chain carries TRBV19 and TRBJ1-5; D is possibly TRBD1 (5 bases). CDR3 length: 15 amino acids. Germline CDR1 reads LNHDA; CDR2 reads SQIVND (reference sequence). The germline V and J ends were trimmed by 7 bases and 9 bases, with 22 bases remaining between them. In DNA, the CDR3 is TGTGCCAGTACCACGATGGGCGGGGCCCTATGGCCCCAGCATTTT. It translates to CASTTMGGALWPQHF.